The 22 T cell receptor beta chains presented below share a single source sample, sequenced in a study of cytomegalovirus exposure and HLA in healthy donors. Assay: immunoSEQ multiplex PCR; the TCRdb copy retains only in-frame clones and omits some. The sample carries 200,000 to 250,000 clones, 80% to 90% recorded once. Sequencing was performed on PBMCs. Receptors originate from a young woman in good health and CMV-seropositive.

Note on this clone: Other DNA sequences in this sample translate to the same CDR3. The chain carries TRBV7-9 and TRBJ2-7; 8 bases fit TRBD1. This CDR3 comprises 15 residues. CDR1 and CDR2 (germline): SEHNR, FQNEAQ (reference sequence). V trimming: 4 bases; J trimming: 1 base; junction bases outside the gene matches: 6. CDR3 residues: CASSSGQGGSYEQYF. CDR3 sequence (DNA): TGTGCCAGCAGCTCCGGACAGGGTGGGTCCTACGAGCAGTACTTC. The full variable domain, with the rest looked up from reference TRBV7-9 and TRBJ2-7, is DTGVSQNPRHKITKRGQNVTFRCDPISEHNRLYWYRQTLGQGPEFLTYFQNEAQLEKSRLLSDRFSAERPKGSFSTLEIQRTEQGDSAMYLCASSSGQGGSYEQYFGPGTRLTVT.

The chain employs TRBV6-1 and TRBJ2-7; 10 bases map to TRBD2. The CDR3 is 14 amino acids. V was clipped by 7 bases and J by 3 bases; unmatched bases: 6. Germline V CDR1 and CDR2: MNHNS, SASEGT. CDR3 DNA: TGTGCCAGCAACGAAGGACTAGCGGACTACGAGCAGTACTTC. This codes for CASNEGLADYEQYF.

The CDR3 DNA follows: TGCGCCAGCAGCTCCCCCGGTAGCCTAAACAATGAGCAGTTCTTC. Amino acid sequence: CASSSPGSLNNEQFF. V and J are TRBV5-1 and TRBJ2-1, with D hard to call. This CDR3 is 15 amino acids long. From germline, CDR1 is SGHRS and CDR2 YFSETQ. Trimming removed 3 bases from V and 5 bases from J, with 15 bases in between.

This chain joins TRBV9 and TRBJ2-7; 7 nucleotides match TRBD1. The CDR3 loop spans 15 amino acids. V gave up 3 bases and J gave up 2 bases; unmatched junction bases: 8. Germline lookup yields CDR1 SGDLS and CDR2 YYNGEE. CDR3 region: CASSGGWTGPYEQYF. CDR3 sequence (DNA): TGTGCCAGCAGCGGAGGATGGACAGGACCCTACGAGCAGTACTTC.

This rearrangement joins TRBV5-1 to TRBJ2-7; 8 bases line up with TRBD2. Trimming removed 0 bases from V and 7 bases from J; junction bases left unmatched: 9. CDR1 is SGHRS and CDR2 is YFSETQ in the germline V gene. This CDR3 comprises 15 residues. CDR3 loop: CASSLAPAGEGEQYF. CDR3 sequence (DNA): TGCGCCAGCAGCTTGGCTCCAGCGGGGGAGGGTGAGCAGTACTTC.

The rearrangement uses TRBV5-6 and TRBJ1-1; no clear D. This CDR3 spans 12 amino acids. Germline V CDR1 and CDR2: SGHDT, YYEEEE. V was cut by 0 bases and J by 7 bases, with 7 bases left in between. CDR3 bases: TGTGCCAGCAGCTTGGGGTCGGTTGAAGCTTTCTTT. Translating it yields CASSLGSVEAFF. Full variable domain (rest looked up from reference TRBV5-6 and TRBJ1-1): DAGVTQSPTHLIKTRGQQVTLRCSPKSGHDTVSWYQQALGQGPQFIFQYYEEEERQRGNFPDRFSGHQFPNYSSELNVNALLLGDSALYLCASSLGSVEAFFGQGTRLTVV.

The gene calls are TRBV5-4 and TRBJ2-5, with TRBD2 matching 11 bases. Trimming removed 0 bases from V and 2 bases from J; junction bases left unmatched: 3. The CDR3 is 16 amino acids. CDR1 and CDR2 (germline): SGHNT, YYREEE (reference sequence). CDR3 nucleotides: TGTGCCAGCAGCTTGGGGGTAGCGGGAGGGCAAGAGACCCAGTACTTC. It specifies CASSLGVAGGQETQYF.

V usage is TRBV4-1 and J usage is TRBJ1-5, with 10 bases identical to TRBD1. The CDR3 covers 15 residues. Germline values: CDR1 MGHRA, CDR2 YSYEKL. V trimming: 1 base; J trimming: 6 bases; junction bases outside the gene matches: 3. The CDR3 sequence is CASSQGQGAAQPQHF. The CDR3 nucleotides read TGCGCCAGCAGCCAAGGACAGGGGGCTGCTCAGCCCCAGCATTTT.

The V gene is TRBV27, the J gene TRBJ1-1, with D unresolved. The CDR3 consists of 14 residues. Germline V CDR1 and CDR2: MNHEY, SMNVEV (reference sequence). Trimming cost V 1 base and J 3 bases, with 9 bases left between them. The CDR3 DNA sequence: TGTGCCAGCAGTTTATTGGAGGGATACACTGAAGCTTTCTTT. Encoded protein: CASSLLEGYTEAFF.

V usage is TRBV7-9 and J usage is TRBJ2-1; 11 positions match TRBD2. The germline CDR1 and CDR2 sequences are SEHNR and FQNEAQ (reference sequence). The junction had 15 bases not matched to a gene; V was cut back by 8 bases and J by 6 bases. The CDR3 totals 17 residues. CDR3 bases: TGTGCCAGCTCATCACAGGGCGCTCTAGCGGGAGGCAATGAGCAGTTCTTC. This encodes CASSSQGALAGGNEQFF. The full variable domain, its missing parts supplied by reference TRBV7-9 and TRBJ2-1, is DTGVSQNPRHKITKRGQNVTFRCDPISEHNRLYWYRQTLGQGPEFLTYFQNEAQLEKSRLLSDRFSAERPKGSFSTLEIQRTEQGDSAMYLCASSSQGALAGGNEQFFGPGTRLTVL.

The chain uses TRBV7-9 and TRBJ2-7; TRBD2 might be the D (6 bases). Germline CDR1 reads SEHNR; CDR2 reads FQNEAQ (reference sequence). V lost 5 bases to trimming and J lost 4 bases, with 12 bases between them. This CDR3 is 13 amino acids long. The CDR3 bases are TGTGCCAGCAGCCCGGGACGGGGGTACGAGCAGTACTTC. Translated, it gives CASSPGRGYEQYF.

The chain joins TRBV19 to TRBJ2-7; 12 nucleotides align to TRBD2. The CDR3 contains 15 residues. Germline loops: CDR1 LNHDA, CDR2 SQIVND (reference sequence). After removal of 4 bases from V and 3 bases from J, the junction contained 4 bases not matched to a gene. The DNA of the CDR3 is TGTGCCAGTAGTACCCTGACTAGCGGGAGCTACGAGCAGTACTTC. Translated, it gives CASSTLTSGSYEQYF.

V and J are TRBV5-1 and TRBJ1-3; 9 bases line up with TRBD1. Germline V lookup: CDR1 SGHRS, CDR2 YFSETQ. After removal of 1 base from V and 0 bases from J, the junction contained 8 bases not matched to a gene. The CDR3 sequence is 18 residues long. The CDR3, as DNA: TGCGCCAGCAGCTTGCCCGGGACAGGGCTGTTCTCTGGAAACACCATATATTTT. Translating gives CASSLPGTGLFSGNTIYF.

The CDR3 here is CASIAGDEQFF. CDR3 DNA: TGTGCCAGCATCGCGGGAGATGAGCAGTTCTTC. The gene calls are TRBV6-5 and TRBJ2-1; 7 bases match TRBD2. Losses at the gene ends were 7 bases for V and 8 bases for J; bases not matched to a gene: 2. The germline gives CDR1 MNHEY, CDR2 SVGAGI. This CDR3 is built from 11 residues.

CDR3 protein: CASSDPPDIRRNTIYF. The CDR3 coding sequence is TGTGCCAGCAGTGATCCGCCGGACATTAGAAGAAACACCATATATTTT. The chain employs TRBV6-1 and TRBJ1-3; a weak D match, TRBD1 (5 bases). The CDR3 is 16 residues long. The V gene lost 3 bases and the J gene lost 5 bases, with 17 bases spanning the gap. CDR1 MNHNS and CDR2 SASEGT come from the germline V gene.

In nucleotides, the CDR3 is TGCGCCAGCAGGCGTAGCGGTGGGAGCCCAGATACGCAGTATTTT. Its translation: CASRRSGGSPDTQYF. This rearrangement joins TRBV4-1 to TRBJ2-3, with D possibly being TRBD2 (6 bases). From germline, CDR1 is MGHRA and CDR2 YSYEKL. The CDR3 consists of 15 residues. V lost 6 bases to trimming and J lost 4 bases, with 17 bases between them.

The chain uses TRBV10-3 and TRBJ1-1; D is ambiguous. Trimming left V 5 bases short and J 4 bases short, with 11 bases between. The CDR3 runs to 13 residues. The germline V gene has CDR1 ENHRY and CDR2 SYGVKD. This CDR3 reads CAISQPEATEAFF. CDR3 DNA sequence: TGTGCCATCAGTCAACCCGAGGCCACTGAAGCTTTCTTT.

This clone was observed once. The chain joins TRBV28 to TRBJ2-1, with 10 bases matching TRBD1. This CDR3 is built from 17 residues. V lost 2 bases, J lost 4 bases, and 8 bases stayed unmatched. Germline lookup yields CDR1 MDHEN and CDR2 SYDVKM. In DNA form, the CDR3 reads TGTGCCAGCAGTTTACCCCGCCGGGACAGGGGATACAATGAGCAGTTCTTC. It encodes CASSLPRRDRGYNEQFF.

The V gene is TRBV28, the J gene TRBJ2-5; 8 nucleotides match TRBD1. Germline CDR1 MDHEN, CDR2 SYDVKM. V lost 5 bases to trimming and J lost 5 bases; unmatched junction nucleotides: 10. This CDR3 spans 15 amino acids. CDR3 region: CASSPSRTGPETQYF. CDR3 DNA: TGTGCCAGCAGTCCGTCCCGGACAGGGCCGGAGACCCAGTACTTC.

This clone was seen a few times. The rearrangement links TRBV11-2 to TRBJ2-1, with a possible D match to TRBD2 (5 bases). Germline V gives CDR1 SGHAT, CDR2 FQNNGV. The CDR3 totals 13 residues. Trimming took off 3 bases at V and 3 bases at J, with 6 bases between the two ends. The CDR3 sequence is CASSFGGYNEQFF. The CDR3 nucleotides read TGTGCCAGCAGCTTCGGAGGCTACAATGAGCAGTTCTTC.

The genes are TRBV4-2 and TRBJ2-6; tentative D call: TRBD2 (5 bases). Germline CDR1 is LGHNA and CDR2 is YNFKEQ. V was shortened by 3 bases and J by 0 bases, with 12 bases between the two germline ends. The CDR3 sequence is 17 residues long. CDR3 coding DNA: TGTGCCAGCAGCCAGAACCGCGGAGGCTCTGGGGCCAACGTCCTGACTTTC. Translating gives CASSQNRGGSGANVLTF.

The gene calls are TRBV6-5 and TRBJ2-7; no firm D call. V shed 4 bases and J shed 5 bases, with 9 bases lying between them. The CDR3 runs 12 residues. From germline, CDR1 is MNHEY and CDR2 SVGAGI. The CDR3 protein is CASSSPPDEQYF. The CDR3 DNA sequence: TGTGCCAGCAGTTCCCCCCCCGACGAGCAGTACTTC.